These T cell receptor beta chains were read from a single sample in a study of T cell responses to AZD1222 COVID-19 vaccine. The data were produced by immunoSEQ multiplex PCR, yet TCRdb's version contains in-frame clones alone and is incomplete. Found here are over 130,000 clones, roughly 90% of them singletons; the top ten hold approximately 3.3%. The sequencing used peripheral blood, collected 28 days after the second AZD1222 dose. The receptors shown here come from an adult who received the AZD1222 COVID-19 vaccine. Both conserved end residues are part of each CDR3. The D gene is left open where the match is weak. Clone size is not always given. Where it is, it says once, few, many or a class for expanded clones.

V	D	size	J	DNA	CDR3
TRBV30	.	once	TRBJ1-1	TGTGCCTGGGTAAGGGGAATGGTAAACACTGAAGCTTTCTTT	CAWVRGMVNTEAFF
TRBV3-1/TRBV3-2	.	.	TRBJ2-5	TGTGCCAGCAGCCAAGGAACAGGATCAGAGACCCAGTACTTC	CASSQGTGSETQYF
TRBV24-1	.	.	TRBJ2-7	TGTGCCACCAGTGATCCGCGGCAAAACTCCTACGAGCAGTACTTC	CATSDPRQNSYEQYF
TRBV29-1	.	.	TRBJ1-2	TGCAGCGTTGAGGGCAGGCGCCCTAACTATGGCTACACCTTC	CSVEGRRPNYGYTF
TRBV5-1	.	.	TRBJ1-1	TGCGCCAGCAGCTTGGACAGGGTGGGGAACACTGAAGCTTTCTTT	CASSLDRVGNTEAFF
TRBV19	.	.	TRBJ2-3	TGTGCCAGTAGTATCAATCAGGGTGCTACGCAGTATTTT	CASSINQGATQYF
TRBV5-5	TRBD2	.	TRBJ2-2	TGTGCCAGCAGCCCCCGTGGGACTAGTCGGAACACCGGGGAGCTGTTTTTT	CASSPRGTSRNTGELFF
TRBV29-1	TRBD1	once	TRBJ1-2	TGCAGCGTCTGGACAGGACACTATGGCTACACCTTC	CSVWTGHYGYTF
TRBV5-4	TRBD1	few	TRBJ2-2	TGTGCCAGCAGCCACGGGACAGGGAATGCCGGGGAGCTGTTTTTT	CASSHGTGNAGELFF
TRBV15	.	.	TRBJ1-4	TGTGCCACCAGCTTCGGGTACTCTAATGAAAAACTGTTTTTT	CATSFGYSNEKLFF
TRBV30	.	.	TRBJ1-3	TGTGCCTGGACAAGTAGGAAAACCTCTGGAAACACCATATATTTT	CAWTSRKTSGNTIYF
TRBV24-1	TRBD2	.	TRBJ2-1	TGTGCCACCAGTTCACTAGCGGGCGCGATCAATGAGCAGTTCTTC	CATSSLAGAINEQFF
TRBV28	.	.	TRBJ2-3	TGTGCCAGCAGTTCGGTTTCGATGGGTCTAGATACGCAGTATTTT	CASSSVSMGLDTQYF
TRBV2	TRBD1	.	TRBJ1-2	TGTGCCAGCACCGAAGGGGGCGCGAGGTTTGACGGCTACACCTTC	CASTEGGARFDGYTF
TRBV7-9	TRBD1	few	TRBJ2-5	TGTGCCAGCAGCTTCAACAGGGGGCTGGAGACCCAGTACTTC	CASSFNRGLETQYF
TRBV2	TRBD1	.	TRBJ1-6	TGTGCCAGCAGGGCCACAGGGGGCGAAAATTCACCCCTCCACTTT	CASRATGGENSPLHF
TRBV7-6	.	.	TRBJ2-1	TGTGCCAGCAGCTCTAGGGTTTCAGGCAGGGATGAGCAGTTCTTC	CASSSRVSGRDEQFF
TRBV6-2/TRBV6-3	.	.	TRBJ1-2	TGTGCCAGCAGTTATGACTTTTCGGGCTACACCTTC	CASSYDFSGYTF
TRBV21-1	.	.	TRBJ2-7	TGTGCCAGCATCTTTTACGAGCAGTACTTC	CASIFYEQYF
TRBV6-2/TRBV6-3	TRBD2	.	TRBJ2-2	TGTGCCAGCAGTTACACTAGCGGGAGGGCATCCGGGGAGCTGTTTTTT	CASSYTSGRASGELFF
TRBV4-1	TRBD1	few	TRBJ1-6	TGCGCCAGCAGCCAAGGAGACAGGGAACGATCACCCCTCCACTTT	CASSQGDRERSPLHF
TRBV27	TRBD2	.	TRBJ2-1	TGTGCCAGCAGTGTCCCGGGACTAGCGGGAGAGCAGTTCTTC	CASSVPGLAGEQFF
TRBV28	TRBD1	.	TRBJ2-7	TGTGCCAGCAGTTTCCCGGGACAGGTCCACTACGAGCAGTACTTC	CASSFPGQVHYEQYF
TRBV19	.	.	TRBJ1-5	TGTGCCAGTATACCTCCCGGGGCGTCGGTTGATTATCAGCCCCAGCATTTT	CASIPPGASVDYQPQHF
TRBV30	.	.	TRBJ1-6	TGTGCCTGGAGTCGACTGAACCCGTCACCCCTCCACTTT	CAWSRLNPSPLHF
TRBV6-5	.	.	TRBJ2-4	TGTGCCAGCGAACAAGAATCGAGGAACATTCAGTACTTC	CASEQESRNIQYF
TRBV18	.	.	TRBJ2-5	TGTGCCAGCTCACCACCGGGGACATCCCAAGAGACCCAGTACTTC	CASSPPGTSQETQYF
TRBV3-1/TRBV3-2	.	.	TRBJ2-3	TGTGCCAGCAGCAGACAGCCCCCCACAGATACGCAGTATTTT	CASSRQPPTDTQYF
TRBV10-3	.	.	TRBJ2-1	TGTGCCATCAGTGAGTCGCCCCGGGCCAATGAGCAGTTCTTC	CAISESPRANEQFF
TRBV5-1	.	.	TRBJ2-3	TGCGCCACCTCCGCTAGGGGGTTAAGAAGCACAGATACGCAGTATTTT	CATSARGLRSTDTQYF
TRBV7-2	.	.	TRBJ2-7	TGTGCCAGCAGCTTAGTAGCGGAGTCCTACGAGCAGTACTTC	CASSLVAESYEQYF
TRBV7-2	TRBD2	once	TRBJ2-2	TGTGCCAGCAGCTCTCGGACTAGTCACACCGGGGAGCTGTTTTTT	CASSSRTSHTGELFF
TRBV29-1	TRBD2	.	TRBJ2-2	TGCAGCGTCTCAGGGACTATGGGCACCGGGGAGCTGTTTTTT	CSVSGTMGTGELFF
TRBV7-9	TRBD1	.	TRBJ1-6	TGTGCCAGCAGCTTAAAGGGGGCTGGGAATTCACCCCTCCACTTT	CASSLKGAGNSPLHF
TRBV7-2	TRBD2	few	TRBJ2-1	TGTGCCAGCAGCCCCGAATTAGCGGGAGAGTTAAGCGAGCAGTTCTTC	CASSPELAGELSEQFF
TRBV5-1	.	.	TRBJ1-1	TGCGCCAGCAGCTTGGATGGGTACACTGAAGCTTTCTTT	CASSLDGYTEAFF
TRBV4-1	TRBD1	.	TRBJ1-2	TGCGCCAGCAGCCAAGAATGGGGACAGGGGAACTATGGCTACACCTTC	CASSQEWGQGNYGYTF
TRBV5-1	.	once	TRBJ2-7	TGCGCCAGCAGCTTCGTGGGGCCCTACGAGCAGTACTTC	CASSFVGPYEQYF